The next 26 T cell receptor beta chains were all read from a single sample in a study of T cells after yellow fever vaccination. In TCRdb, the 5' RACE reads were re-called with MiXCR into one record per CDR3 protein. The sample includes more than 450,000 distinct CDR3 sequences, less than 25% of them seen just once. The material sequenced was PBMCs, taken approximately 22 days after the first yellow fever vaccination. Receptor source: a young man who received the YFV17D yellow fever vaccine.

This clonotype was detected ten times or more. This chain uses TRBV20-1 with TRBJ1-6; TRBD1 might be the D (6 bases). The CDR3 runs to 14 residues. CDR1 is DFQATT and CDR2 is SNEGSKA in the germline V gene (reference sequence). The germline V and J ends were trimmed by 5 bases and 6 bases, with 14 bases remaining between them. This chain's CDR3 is CSAGTGFLNSPLHF. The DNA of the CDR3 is TGCAGTGCTGGTACAGGGTTCCTTAATTCACCCCTCCACTTT.

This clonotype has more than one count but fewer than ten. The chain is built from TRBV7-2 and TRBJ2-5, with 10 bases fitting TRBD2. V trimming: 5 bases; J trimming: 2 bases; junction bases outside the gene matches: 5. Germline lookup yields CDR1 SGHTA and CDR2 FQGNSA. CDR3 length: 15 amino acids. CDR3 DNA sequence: TGTGCCAGCAGCCCGGGACTAGCGTTTCAAGAGACCCAGTACTTC. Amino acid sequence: CASSPGLAFQETQYF.

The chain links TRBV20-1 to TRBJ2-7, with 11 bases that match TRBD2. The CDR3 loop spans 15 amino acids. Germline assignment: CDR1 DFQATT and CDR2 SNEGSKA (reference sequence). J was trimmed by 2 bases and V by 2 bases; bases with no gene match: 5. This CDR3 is CSARQTSGGTYEQYF. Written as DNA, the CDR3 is TGCAGTGCTAGACAAACTAGCGGGGGAACCTACGAGCAGTACTTC.

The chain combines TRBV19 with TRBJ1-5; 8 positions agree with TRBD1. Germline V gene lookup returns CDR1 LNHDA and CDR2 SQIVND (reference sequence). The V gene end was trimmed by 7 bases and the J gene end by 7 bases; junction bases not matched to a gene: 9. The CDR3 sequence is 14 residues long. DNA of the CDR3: TGTGCCAGTAAGGGAGACAGGGGTAGACAGCCCCAGCATTTT. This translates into CASKGDRGRQPQHF.

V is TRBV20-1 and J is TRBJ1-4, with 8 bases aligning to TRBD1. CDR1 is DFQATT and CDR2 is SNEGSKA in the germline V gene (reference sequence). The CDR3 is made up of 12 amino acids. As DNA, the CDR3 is TGCAGCGCTGTCTACAGGGGGGAAAAACTGTTTTTT. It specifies CSAVYRGEKLFF.

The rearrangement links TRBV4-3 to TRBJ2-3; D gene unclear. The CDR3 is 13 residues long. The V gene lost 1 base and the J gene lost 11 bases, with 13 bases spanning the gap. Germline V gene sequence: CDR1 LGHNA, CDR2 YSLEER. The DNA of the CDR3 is TGCGCCAGCAGCCAAGGGCCGAAAAGAGGGCAGTATTTT. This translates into CASSQGPKRGQYF.

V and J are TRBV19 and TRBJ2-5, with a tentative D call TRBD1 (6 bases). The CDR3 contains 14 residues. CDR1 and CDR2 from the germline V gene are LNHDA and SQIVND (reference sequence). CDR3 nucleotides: TGTGCATCCCGGAGAGGGGGAAGGGAAGAGACCCAGTACTTC. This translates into CASRRGGREETQYF.

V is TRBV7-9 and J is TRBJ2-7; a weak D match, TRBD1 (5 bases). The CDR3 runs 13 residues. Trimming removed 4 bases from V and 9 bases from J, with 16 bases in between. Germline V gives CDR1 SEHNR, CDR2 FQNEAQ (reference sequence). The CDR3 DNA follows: TGTGCCAGCAGCTCAGACAGTCCTTGGGTGCAGTACTTC. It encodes CASSSDSPWVQYF.

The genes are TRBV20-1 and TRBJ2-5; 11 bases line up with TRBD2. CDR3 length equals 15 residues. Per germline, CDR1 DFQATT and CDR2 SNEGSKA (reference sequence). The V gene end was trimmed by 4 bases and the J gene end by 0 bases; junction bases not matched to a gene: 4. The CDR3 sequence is CSATGTSGYQETQYF. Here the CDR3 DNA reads TGCAGTGCTACAGGGACTAGCGGCTACCAAGAGACCCAGTACTTC.

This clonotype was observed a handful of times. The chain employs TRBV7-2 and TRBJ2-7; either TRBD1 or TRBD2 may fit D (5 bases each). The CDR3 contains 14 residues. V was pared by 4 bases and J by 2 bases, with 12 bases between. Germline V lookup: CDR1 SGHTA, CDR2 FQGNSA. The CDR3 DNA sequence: TGTGCCAGCAGCTCACACATGGGACCCTACGAGCAGTACGTC. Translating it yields CASSSHMGPYEQYV.

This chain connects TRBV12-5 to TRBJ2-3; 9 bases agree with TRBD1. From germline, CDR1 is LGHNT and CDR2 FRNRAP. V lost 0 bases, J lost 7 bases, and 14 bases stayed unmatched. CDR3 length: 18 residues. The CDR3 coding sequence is TGTGCTAGTGGTTTGGTACATGGGACAGGGTTGGCTTTGAATACGCAGTATTTT. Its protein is CASGLVHGTGLALNTQYF.

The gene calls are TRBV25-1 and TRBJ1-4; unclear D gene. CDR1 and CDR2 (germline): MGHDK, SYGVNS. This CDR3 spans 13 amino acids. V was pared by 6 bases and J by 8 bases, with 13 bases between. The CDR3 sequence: CASSRGSGEKLFF. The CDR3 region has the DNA TGTGCCAGCAGCCGTGGGTCGGGAGAAAAACTGTTTTTT.

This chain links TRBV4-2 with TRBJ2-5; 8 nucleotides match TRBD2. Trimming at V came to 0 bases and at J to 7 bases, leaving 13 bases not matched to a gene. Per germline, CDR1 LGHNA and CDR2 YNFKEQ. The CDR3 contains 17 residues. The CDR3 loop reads CASSQERPSGYLVTQYF. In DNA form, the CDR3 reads TGTGCCAGCAGCCAAGAAAGGCCTAGCGGGTACCTGGTGACCCAGTACTTC.

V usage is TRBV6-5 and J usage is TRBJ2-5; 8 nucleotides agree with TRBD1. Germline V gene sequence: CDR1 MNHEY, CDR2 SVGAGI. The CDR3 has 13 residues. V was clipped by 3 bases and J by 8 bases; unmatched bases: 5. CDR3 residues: CASSYNRGYTQYF. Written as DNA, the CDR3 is TGTGCCAGCAGTTATAACAGGGGGTATACCCAGTACTTC.

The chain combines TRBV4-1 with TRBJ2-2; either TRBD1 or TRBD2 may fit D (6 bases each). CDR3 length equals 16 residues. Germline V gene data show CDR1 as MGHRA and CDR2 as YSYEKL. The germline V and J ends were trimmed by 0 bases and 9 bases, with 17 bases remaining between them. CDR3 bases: TGCGCCAGCAGCCAAGAGGGGGCGGGGCCCAGCCGGGAGCTGTTTTTT. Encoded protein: CASSQEGAGPSRELFF.

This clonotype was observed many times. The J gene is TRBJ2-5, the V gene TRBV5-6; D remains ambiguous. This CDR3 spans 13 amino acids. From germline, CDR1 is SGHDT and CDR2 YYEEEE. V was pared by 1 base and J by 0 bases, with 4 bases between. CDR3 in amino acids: CASSLFHQETQYF. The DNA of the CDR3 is TGTGCCAGCAGCTTGTTCCACCAAGAGACCCAGTACTTC.

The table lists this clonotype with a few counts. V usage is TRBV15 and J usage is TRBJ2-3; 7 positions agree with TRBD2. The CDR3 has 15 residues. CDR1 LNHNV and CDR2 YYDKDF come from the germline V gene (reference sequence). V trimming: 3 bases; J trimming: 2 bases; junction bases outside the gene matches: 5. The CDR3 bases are TGTGCCACCAGCAGCTCAGCGGGGCTCACAGATACGCAGTATTTT. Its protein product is CATSSSAGLTDTQYF.

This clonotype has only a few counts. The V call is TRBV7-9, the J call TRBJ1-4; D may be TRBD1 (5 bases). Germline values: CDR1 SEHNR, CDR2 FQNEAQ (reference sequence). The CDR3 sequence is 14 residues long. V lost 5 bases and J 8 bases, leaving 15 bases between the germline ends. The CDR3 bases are TGTGCCAGCAGCCCCCGCGGGGGTCGGGAAAAACTGTTTTTT. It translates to CASSPRGGREKLFF. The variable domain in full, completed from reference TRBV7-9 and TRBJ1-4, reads DTGVSQNPRHKITKRGQNVTFRCDPISEHNRLYWYRQTLGQGPEFLTYFQNEAQLEKSRLLSDRFSAERPKGSFSTLEIQRTEQGDSAMYLCASSPRGGREKLFFGSGTQLSVL.

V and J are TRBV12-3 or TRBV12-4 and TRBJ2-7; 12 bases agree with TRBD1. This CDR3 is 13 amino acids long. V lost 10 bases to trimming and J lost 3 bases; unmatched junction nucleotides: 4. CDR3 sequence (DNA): TGTGCCACCGGGACAGGGGGCCTCTACGAGCAGTACTTC. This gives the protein CATGTGGLYEQYF.

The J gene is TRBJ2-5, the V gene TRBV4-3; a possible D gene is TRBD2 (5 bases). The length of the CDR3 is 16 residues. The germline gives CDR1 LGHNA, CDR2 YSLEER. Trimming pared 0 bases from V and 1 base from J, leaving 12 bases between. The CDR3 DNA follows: TGCGCCAGCAGCCAAGATGGAGGTGGGGTCCAAGAGACCCAGTACTTC. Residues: CASSQDGGGVQETQYF.

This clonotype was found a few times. For the CDR3, the DNA is TGTGCCAGCACTAGAAGCGATGGCTACACCTTC. Encoded protein: CASTRSDGYTF. The V and J genes are TRBV6-1 and TRBJ1-2; D not certain. The germline V gene encodes CDR1 MNHNS and CDR2 SASEGT. V was cut by 7 bases and J by 6 bases, with 9 bases left in between. The CDR3 has 11 amino acids.

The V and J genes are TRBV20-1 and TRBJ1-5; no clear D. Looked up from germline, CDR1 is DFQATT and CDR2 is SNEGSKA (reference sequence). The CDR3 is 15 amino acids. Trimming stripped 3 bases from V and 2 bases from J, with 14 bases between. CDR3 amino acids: CSASRPPEGNQPQHF. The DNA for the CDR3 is TGCAGTGCTAGTCGTCCGCCCGAGGGCAATCAGCCCCAGCATTTT.

The chain's CDR3 is CASSPQDSSETQYF. The CDR3 coding sequence is TGTGCCAGCAGCCCACAGGATAGTTCCGAGACCCAGTACTTC. The V and J genes are TRBV13 and TRBJ2-5, with D perhaps TRBD1 (5 bases). The CDR3 is 14 residues long. Trimming pared 5 bases from V and 5 bases from J, leaving 15 bases between. From germline, CDR1 is PRHDT and CDR2 FYEKMQ (reference sequence).

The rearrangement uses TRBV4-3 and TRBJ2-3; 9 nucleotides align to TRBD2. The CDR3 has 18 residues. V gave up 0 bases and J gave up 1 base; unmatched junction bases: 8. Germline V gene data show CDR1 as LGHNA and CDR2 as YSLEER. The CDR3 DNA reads TGCGCCAGCAGCCAAGATGGTCTAGCGGGGAAACGCACAGATACGCAGTATTTT. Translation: CASSQDGLAGKRTDTQYF.

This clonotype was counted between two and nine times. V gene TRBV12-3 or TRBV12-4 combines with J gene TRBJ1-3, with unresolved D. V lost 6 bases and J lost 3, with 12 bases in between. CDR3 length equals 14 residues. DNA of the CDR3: TGTGCCAGCAGAAGGAGGGATGATGGAAACACCATATATTTT. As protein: CASRRRDDGNTIYF.

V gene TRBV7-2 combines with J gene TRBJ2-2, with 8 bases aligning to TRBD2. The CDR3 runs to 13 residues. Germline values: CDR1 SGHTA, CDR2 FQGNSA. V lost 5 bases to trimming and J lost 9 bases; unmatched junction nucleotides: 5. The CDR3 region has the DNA TGTGCCAGCAGCCCCGGACTAGCCCGGGAGCTGTTTTTT. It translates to CASSPGLARELFF.